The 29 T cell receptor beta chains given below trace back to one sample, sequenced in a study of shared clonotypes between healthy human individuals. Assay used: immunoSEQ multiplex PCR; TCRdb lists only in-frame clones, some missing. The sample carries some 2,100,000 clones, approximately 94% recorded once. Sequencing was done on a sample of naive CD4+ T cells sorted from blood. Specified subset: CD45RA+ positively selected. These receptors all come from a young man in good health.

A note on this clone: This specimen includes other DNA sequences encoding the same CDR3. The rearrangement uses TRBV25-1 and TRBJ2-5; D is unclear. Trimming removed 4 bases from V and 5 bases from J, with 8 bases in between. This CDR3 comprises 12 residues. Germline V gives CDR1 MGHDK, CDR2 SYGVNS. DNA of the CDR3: TGTGCCAGCAGTGTGACCGGGGAGACCCAGTACTTC. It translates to CASSVTGETQYF.

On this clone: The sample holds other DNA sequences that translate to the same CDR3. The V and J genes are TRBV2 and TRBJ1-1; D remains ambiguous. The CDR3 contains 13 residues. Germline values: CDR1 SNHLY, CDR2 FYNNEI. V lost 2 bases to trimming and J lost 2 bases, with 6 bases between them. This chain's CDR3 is CASSETGNTEAFF. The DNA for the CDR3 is TGTGCCAGCAGTGAAACGGGTAACACTGAAGCTTTCTTT.

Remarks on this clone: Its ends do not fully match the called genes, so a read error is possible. CDR3 sequence: CASSPPGVEELFF. The CDR3 DNA reads TGTGCTAGCAGCCCCCCGGGGGTAGAAGAGCTGTTTTTT. This chain connects TRBV7-7 to TRBJ2-2; D possibly corresponds to TRBD2 (6 bases). This CDR3 is 13 amino acids long. Germline V lookup: CDR1 SSHAT, CDR2 FNYEAQ (reference sequence). Supplemented by reference TRBV7-7 and TRBJ2-2, the full variable domain reads GAGVSQSPRYKVTKRGQDVTLRCDPISSHATLYWYQQALGQGPEFLTYFNYEAQPDKSGLPSDRFSAERPEGSISTLTIQRTEQRDSAMYRCASSPPGVEELFFGEGSRLTVL.

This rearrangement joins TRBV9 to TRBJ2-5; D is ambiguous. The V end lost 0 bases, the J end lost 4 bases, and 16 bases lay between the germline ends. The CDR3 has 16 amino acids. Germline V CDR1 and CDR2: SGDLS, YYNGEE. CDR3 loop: CASSVGASQLGETQYF. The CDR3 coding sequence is TGTGCCAGCAGCGTAGGGGCTTCCCAATTGGGAGAGACCCAGTACTTC.

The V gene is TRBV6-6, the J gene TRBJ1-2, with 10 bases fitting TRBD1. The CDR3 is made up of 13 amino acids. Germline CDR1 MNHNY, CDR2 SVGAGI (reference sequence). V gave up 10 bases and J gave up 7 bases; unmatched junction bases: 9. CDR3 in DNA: TGTGCCACCTCAACGACAGGGGGCAGTGGCTACACCTTC. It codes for CATSTTGGSGYTF.

The CDR3 loop reads CASMTGSGSYEQYF. The CDR3 nucleotides are TGTGCCAGCATGACGGGGTCCGGATCCTACGAGCAGTACTTC. The chain has TRBV27 and TRBJ2-7, with D possibly being TRBD2 (5 bases). This CDR3 region has 14 residues. From germline, CDR1 is MNHEY and CDR2 SMNVEV (reference sequence). V gave up 7 bases and J gave up 1 base, with 14 bases separating them.

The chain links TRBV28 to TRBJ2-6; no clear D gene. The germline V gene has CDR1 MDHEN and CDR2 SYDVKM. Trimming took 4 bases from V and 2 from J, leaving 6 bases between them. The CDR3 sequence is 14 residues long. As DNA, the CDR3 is TGTGCCAGCAGTTCCGGCCCTGGGGCCAACGTCCTGACTTTC. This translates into CASSSGPGANVLTF.

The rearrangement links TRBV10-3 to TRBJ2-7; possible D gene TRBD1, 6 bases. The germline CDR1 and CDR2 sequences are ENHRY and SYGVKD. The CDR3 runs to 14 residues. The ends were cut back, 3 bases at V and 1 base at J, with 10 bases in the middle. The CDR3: CAISDQGFSYEQYF. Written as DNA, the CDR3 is TGTGCCATCAGTGACCAGGGGTTTTCCTACGAGCAGTACTTC.

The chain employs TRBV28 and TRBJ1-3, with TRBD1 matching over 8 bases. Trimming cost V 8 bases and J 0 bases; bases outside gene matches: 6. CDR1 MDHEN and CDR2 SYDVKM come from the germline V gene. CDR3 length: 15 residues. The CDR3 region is CASGTGGSSGNTIYF. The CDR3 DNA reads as TGTGCCAGCGGGACAGGAGGTTCCTCTGGAAACACCATATATTTT.

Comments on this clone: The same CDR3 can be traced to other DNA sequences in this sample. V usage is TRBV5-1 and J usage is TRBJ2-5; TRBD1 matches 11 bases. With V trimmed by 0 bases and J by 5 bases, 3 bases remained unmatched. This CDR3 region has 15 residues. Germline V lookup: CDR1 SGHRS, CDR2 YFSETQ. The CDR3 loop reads CASSLGTGGVETQYF. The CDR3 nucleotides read TGCGCCAGCAGCTTGGGGACAGGGGGCGTGGAGACCCAGTACTTC. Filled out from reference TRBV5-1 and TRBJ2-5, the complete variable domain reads KAGVTQTPRYLIKTRGQQVTLSCSPISGHRSVSWYQQTPGQGLQFLFEYFSETQRNKGNFPGRFSGRQFSNSRSEMNVSTLELGDSALYLCASSLGTGGVETQYFGPGTRLLVL.

The CDR3 sequence: CASGLERGGQETQYF. As DNA, the CDR3 is TGTGCTAGTGGTTTGGAAAGGGGTGGTCAAGAGACCCAGTACTTC. The V call is TRBV12-5, the J call TRBJ2-5; D possibly corresponds to TRBD1 (5 bases). The CDR3 runs 15 residues. Germline V gene data show CDR1 as LGHNT and CDR2 as FRNRAP. Trimming stripped 1 base from V and 2 bases from J, with 11 bases between.

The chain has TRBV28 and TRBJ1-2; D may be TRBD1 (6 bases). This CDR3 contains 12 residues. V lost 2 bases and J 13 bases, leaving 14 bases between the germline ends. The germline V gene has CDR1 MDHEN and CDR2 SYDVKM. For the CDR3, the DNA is TGTGCCAGCAGTTTAACGGCCGGGGGCGGCACCTTC. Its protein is CASSLTAGGGTF.

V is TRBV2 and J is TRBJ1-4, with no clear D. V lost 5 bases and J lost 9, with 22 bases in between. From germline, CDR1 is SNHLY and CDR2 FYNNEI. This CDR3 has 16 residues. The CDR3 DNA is TGTGCCAGCAGTTTGGATGCAGGAAAGGGTGAGAAAAAACTGTTTTTT. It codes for CASSLDAGKGEKKLFF.

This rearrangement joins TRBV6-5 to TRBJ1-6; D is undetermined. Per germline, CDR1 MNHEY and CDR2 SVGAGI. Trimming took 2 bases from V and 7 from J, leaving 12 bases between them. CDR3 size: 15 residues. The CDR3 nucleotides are TGTGCCAGCAGTTACGACTGGGCGCCAAATTCACCCCTCCACTTT. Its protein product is CASSYDWAPNSPLHF.

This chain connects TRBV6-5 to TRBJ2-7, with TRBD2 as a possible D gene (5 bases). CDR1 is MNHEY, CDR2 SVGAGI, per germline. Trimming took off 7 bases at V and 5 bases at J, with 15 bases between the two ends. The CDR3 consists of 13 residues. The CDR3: CASTQTSLHEQYF. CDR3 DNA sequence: TGTGCCAGCACCCAAACTAGTCTCCACGAGCAGTACTTC.

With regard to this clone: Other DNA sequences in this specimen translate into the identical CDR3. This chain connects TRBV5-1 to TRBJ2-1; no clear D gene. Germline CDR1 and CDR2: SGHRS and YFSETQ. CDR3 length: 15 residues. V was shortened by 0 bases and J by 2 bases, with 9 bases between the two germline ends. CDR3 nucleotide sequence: TGCGCCAGCAGCTTGGTAGGGAATCCCTACAATGAGCAGTTCTTC. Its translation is CASSLVGNPYNEQFF.

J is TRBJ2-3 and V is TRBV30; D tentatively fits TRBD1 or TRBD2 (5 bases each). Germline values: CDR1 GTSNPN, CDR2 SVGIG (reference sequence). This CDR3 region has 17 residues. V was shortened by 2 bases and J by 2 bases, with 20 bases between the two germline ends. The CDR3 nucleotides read TGTGCCTGGAGTAGGGATCCGGGGCTAGGGAACACAGATACGCAGTATTTT. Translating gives CAWSRDPGLGNTDTQYF.

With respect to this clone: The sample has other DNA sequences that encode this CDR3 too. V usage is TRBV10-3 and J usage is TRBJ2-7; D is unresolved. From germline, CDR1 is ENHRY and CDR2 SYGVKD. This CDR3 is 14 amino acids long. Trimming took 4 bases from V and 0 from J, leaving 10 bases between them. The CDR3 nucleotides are TGTGCCATCAGTGGAGGTGGAAGCTCCTACGAGCAGTACTTC. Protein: CAISGGGSSYEQYF.

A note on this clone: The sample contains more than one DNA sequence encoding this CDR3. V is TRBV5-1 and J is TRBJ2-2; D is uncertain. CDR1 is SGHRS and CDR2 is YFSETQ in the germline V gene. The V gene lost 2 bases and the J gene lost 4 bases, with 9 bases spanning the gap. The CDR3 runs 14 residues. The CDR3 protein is CASSLGSLTGELFF. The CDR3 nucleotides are TGCGCCAGCAGCTTAGGTAGTCTCACCGGGGAGCTGTTTTTT.

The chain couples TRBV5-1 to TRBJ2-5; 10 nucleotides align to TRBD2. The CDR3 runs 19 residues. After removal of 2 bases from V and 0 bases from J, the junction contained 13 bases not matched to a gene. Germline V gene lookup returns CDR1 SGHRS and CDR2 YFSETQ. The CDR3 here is CASSLGLAGVRVHQETQYF. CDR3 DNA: TGCGCCAGCAGCTTAGGGCTAGCGGGAGTCCGGGTACACCAAGAGACCCAGTACTTC.

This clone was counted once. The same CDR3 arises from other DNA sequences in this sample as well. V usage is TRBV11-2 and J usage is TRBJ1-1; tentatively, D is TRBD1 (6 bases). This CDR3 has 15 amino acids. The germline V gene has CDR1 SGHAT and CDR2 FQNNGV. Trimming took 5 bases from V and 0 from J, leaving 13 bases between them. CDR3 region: CASSLTGGLNTEAFF. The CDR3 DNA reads TGTGCCAGCAGCCTAACGGGGGGCCTGAACACTGAAGCTTTCTTT.

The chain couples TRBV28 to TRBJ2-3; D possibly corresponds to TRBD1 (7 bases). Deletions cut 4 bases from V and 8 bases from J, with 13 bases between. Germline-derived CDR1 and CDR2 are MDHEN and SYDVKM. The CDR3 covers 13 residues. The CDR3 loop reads CASSYNRGGTQYF. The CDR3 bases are TGTGCCAGCAGTTACAACAGGGGAGGTACGCAGTATTTT.

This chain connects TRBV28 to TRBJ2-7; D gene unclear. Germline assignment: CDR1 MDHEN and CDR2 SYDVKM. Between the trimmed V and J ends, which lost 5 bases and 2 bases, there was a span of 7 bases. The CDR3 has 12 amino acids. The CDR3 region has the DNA TGTGCCAGCAGTAAGGTCACCTACGAGCAGTACTTC. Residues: CASSKVTYEQYF.

CDR3 region: CASRPRQLAGGSEQFF. The CDR3 region has the DNA TGCGCCAGCAGGCCGAGGCAACTAGCGGGGGGGTCGGAGCAGTTCTTC. The gene calls are TRBV5-1 and TRBJ2-1, with 13 bases fitting TRBD2. This CDR3 spans 16 amino acids. V was clipped by 5 bases and J by 10 bases; unmatched bases: 12. Germline V gene data show CDR1 as SGHRS and CDR2 as YFSETQ. Variable domain in full (rest from reference TRBV5-1 and TRBJ2-1): KAGVTQTPRYLIKTRGQQVTLSCSPISGHRSVSWYQQTPGQGLQFLFEYFSETQRNKGNFPGRFSGRQFSNSRSEMNVSTLELGDSALYLCASRPRQLAGGSEQFFGPGTRLTVL.

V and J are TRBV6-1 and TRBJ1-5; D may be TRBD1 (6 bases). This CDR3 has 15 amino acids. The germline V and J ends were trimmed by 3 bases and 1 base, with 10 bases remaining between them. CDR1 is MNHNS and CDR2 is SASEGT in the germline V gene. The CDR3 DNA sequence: TGTGCCAGCAGTGACTGGACAGTCAGCAATCAGCCCCAGCATTTT. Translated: CASSDWTVSNQPQHF.

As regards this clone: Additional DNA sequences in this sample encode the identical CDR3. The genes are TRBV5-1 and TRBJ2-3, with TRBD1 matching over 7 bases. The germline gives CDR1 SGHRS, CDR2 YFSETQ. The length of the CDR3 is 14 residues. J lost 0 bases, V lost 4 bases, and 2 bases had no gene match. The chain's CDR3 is CASSRDSSTDTQYF. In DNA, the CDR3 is TGCGCCAGCAGCCGGGACAGTAGCACAGATACGCAGTATTTT. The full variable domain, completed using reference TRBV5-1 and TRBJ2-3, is KAGVTQTPRYLIKTRGQQVTLSCSPISGHRSVSWYQQTPGQGLQFLFEYFSETQRNKGNFPGRFSGRQFSNSRSEMNVSTLELGDSALYLCASSRDSSTDTQYFGPGTRLTVL.

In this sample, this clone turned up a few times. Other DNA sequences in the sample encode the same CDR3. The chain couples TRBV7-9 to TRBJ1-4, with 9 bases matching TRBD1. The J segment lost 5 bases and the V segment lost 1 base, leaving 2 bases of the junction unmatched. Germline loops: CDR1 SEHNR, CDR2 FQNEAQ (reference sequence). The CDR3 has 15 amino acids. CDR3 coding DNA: TGTGCCAGCAGCTTAGGAGGGACAGGGAATGAAAAACTGTTTTTT. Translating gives CASSLGGTGNEKLFF. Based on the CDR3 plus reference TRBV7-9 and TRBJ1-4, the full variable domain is DTGVSQNPRHKITKRGQNVTFRCDPISEHNRLYWYRQTLGQGPEFLTYFQNEAQLEKSRLLSDRFSAERPKGSFSTLEIQRTEQGDSAMYLCASSLGGTGNEKLFFGSGTQLSVL.

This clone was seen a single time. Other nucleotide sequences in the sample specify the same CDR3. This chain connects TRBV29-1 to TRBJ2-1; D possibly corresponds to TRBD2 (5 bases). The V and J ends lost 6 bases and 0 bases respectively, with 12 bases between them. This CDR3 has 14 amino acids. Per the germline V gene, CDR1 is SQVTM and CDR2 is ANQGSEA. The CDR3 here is CSVGDGSSYNEQFF. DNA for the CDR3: TGCAGCGTGGGAGACGGTAGCTCCTACAATGAGCAGTTCTTC.

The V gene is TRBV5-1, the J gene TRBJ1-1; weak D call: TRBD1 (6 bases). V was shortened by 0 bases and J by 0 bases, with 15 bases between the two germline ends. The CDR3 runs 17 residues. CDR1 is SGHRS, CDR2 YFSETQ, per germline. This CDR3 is CASSLGGSGQMNTEAFF. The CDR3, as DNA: TGCGCCAGCAGCTTGGGGGGAAGTGGACAGATGAACACTGAAGCTTTCTTT. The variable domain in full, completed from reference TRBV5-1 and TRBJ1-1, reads KAGVTQTPRYLIKTRGQQVTLSCSPISGHRSVSWYQQTPGQGLQFLFEYFSETQRNKGNFPGRFSGRQFSNSRSEMNVSTLELGDSALYLCASSLGGSGQMNTEAFFGQGTRLTVV.